Listed here is a single T cell receptor (beta chain). The target antigen is unknown. The germline CDR1 and CDR2 sequences are LGHNT and FRNRAP. The CDR3 consists of 15 residues. The junction had 7 bases not matched to a gene; V was cut back by 10 bases and J by 0 bases. The data originate from a study of T cell responses to AZD1222 COVID-19 vaccine. Findings and limits, study-wide: Sampled repertoires all dated from after the peak T cell response. Baseline serostatus was positive in only a handful of AZD1222 recipients.

Produced via immunoSEQ multiplex PCR; TCRdb's table is partial and in-frame only. This sample yields more than 75,000 clones, of which about 91% are seen a single time; approximately 5.5% belongs to the top ten. The sample here was peripheral blood, taken on day 0 of AZD1222 vaccination. This rearrangement joins TRBV12-5 to TRBJ2-1; 9 bases are a match to TRBD2. This TCR came from an adult in good health. The CDR3 bases are TGTGCTACAAACGTTAGCGGGAGCTCCTACAATGAGCAGTTCTTC. It is translated as CATNVSGSSYNEQFF.